This T cell receptor beta chain derives from a study of cytomegalovirus exposure and HLA in healthy donors. This clone has just a few counts. As yet, its antigen is unknown. Germline values: CDR1 MNHEY, CDR2 SVGAGI. The trim removed 5 bases at V and 4 bases at J, leaving 2 bases unmatched. CDR3 length: 13 residues. Study results and caveats: Later analysis showed TCR association rates varying by HLA locus, highest for DRB1 and lowest for HLA-C.

Primers: 60 Vbeta forward and 13 Jbeta reverse. The data were produced by immunoSEQ multiplex PCR, yet TCRdb's version contains in-frame clones alone and is incomplete. This sample has about 130,000 clones, with over 50% found just once. Specimen: PBMCs. This rearrangement joins TRBV6-5 to TRBJ2-3; 8 nucleotides agree with TRBD2. The sequence derives from a human donor in good health. The CDR3 region is CASSREGSDTQYF. The CDR3 region has the DNA TGTGCCAGCAGTCGGGAGGGTTCAGATACGCAGTATTTT.